These 32 T cell receptor beta chains originate from one sample sequenced in a study of pediatric ulcerative colitis. TCRdb keeps only in-frame clones here, not all; method: immunoSEQ multiplex PCR. The profile shows 11,000 to 15,000 clones, around 90% of them singletons. The sample comprised blood. These receptors were obtained from a boy younger than 18 with moderate ulcerative colitis.

V usage is TRBV4-1 and J usage is TRBJ2-7; 8 bases match TRBD1. The germline CDR1 and CDR2 sequences are MGHRA and YSYEKL. The length of the CDR3 is 17 residues. With 1 base clipped from V and 0 bases from J, the junction kept 8 bases outside the gene matches. DNA of the CDR3: TGCGCCAGCAGCCAAGGTGAATCCGGGACAGGCTCCTACGAGCAGTACTTC. This encodes CASSQGESGTGSYEQYF.

The chain recombines TRBV10-3 with TRBJ2-6, with unresolved D. The CDR3 loop spans 15 amino acids. The germline gives CDR1 ENHRY, CDR2 SYGVKD. Trimming left V 0 bases short and J 0 bases short, with 3 bases between. The CDR3 nucleotides read TGTGCCATCAGTGAGTCAAGCTCTGGGGCCAACGTCCTGACTTTC. It yields the protein CAISESSSGANVLTF.

V usage is TRBV30 and J usage is TRBJ2-2; perhaps D is TRBD1 or TRBD2 (6 bases each). Between the trimmed V and J ends, which lost 5 bases and 5 bases, there was a span of 15 bases. Germline CDR1 GTSNPN, CDR2 SVGIG (reference sequence). CDR3 length equals 14 residues. The chain's CDR3 is CAWAWGAGTGELFF. CDR3 in DNA: TGTGCCTGGGCGTGGGGGGCAGGGACCGGGGAGCTGTTTTTT. Filled out from reference TRBV30 and TRBJ2-2, the complete variable domain reads SQTIHQWPATLVQPVGSPLSLECTVEGTSNPNLYWYRQAAGRGLQLLFYSVGIGQISSEVPQNLSASRPQDRQFILSSKKLLLSDSGFYLCAWAWGAGTGELFFGEGSRLTVL.

V usage is TRBV7-9 and J usage is TRBJ1-2, with D possibly matching TRBD1 (6 bases). V dropped 5 bases and J dropped 1 base, with 14 bases sitting between them. This CDR3 contains 15 residues. Germline CDR1 reads SEHNR; CDR2 reads FQNEAQ (reference sequence). This CDR3 reads CASSREGGGNYGYTF. The CDR3 coding sequence is TGTGCCAGCAGCCGCGAGGGGGGAGGTAACTATGGCTACACCTTC.

The chain joins TRBV6-5 to TRBJ1-1, with D hard to call. V lost 0 bases and J 1 base, leaving 9 bases between the germline ends. Germline V lookup: CDR1 MNHEY, CDR2 SVGAGI. The CDR3 covers 15 residues. The CDR3 loop is CASSYSSPQNTEAFF. The DNA of the CDR3 is TGTGCCAGCAGTTACTCGTCCCCACAGAACACTGAAGCTTTCTTT.

The chain couples TRBV7-7 to TRBJ2-7, with D perhaps matching TRBD1 (6 bases). Trimming left V 8 bases short and J 0 bases short, with 17 bases between. Germline CDR1 SSHAT, CDR2 FNYEAQ (reference sequence). The CDR3 extends over 15 amino acids. CDR3 amino acids: CASALSQGSSYEQYF. DNA of the CDR3: TGTGCCAGCGCGTTGTCGCAGGGGAGCTCCTACGAGCAGTACTTC.

The chain employs TRBV4-3 and TRBJ1-2; D unclear. In germline, CDR1 is LGHNA, CDR2 YSLEER. V was clipped by 1 base and J by 7 bases, with 13 bases between them. CDR3 length equals 14 residues. CDR3 coding DNA: TGCGCCAGCAGCCAAGGGACGACAATGGGTGGCTACACCTTC. Translating it yields CASSQGTTMGGYTF.

The rearrangement joins TRBV5-1 to TRBJ2-7; 16 bases agree with TRBD2. The CDR3 runs 18 residues. CDR1 is SGHRS and CDR2 is YFSETQ in the germline V gene. After removal of 0 bases from V and 3 bases from J, the junction contained 6 bases not matched to a gene. For the CDR3, the DNA is TGCGCCAGCAGCTTGGAGGGGACTAGCGGGAGGGCCCGCTACGAGCAGTACTTC. It codes for CASSLEGTSGRARYEQYF.

The rearrangement uses TRBV9 and TRBJ2-7; D is ambiguous. Between the trimmed V and J ends, which lost 0 bases and 0 bases, there was a span of 7 bases. CDR3 length equals 14 residues. Looked up from germline, CDR1 is SGDLS and CDR2 is YYNGEE. CDR3 nucleotide sequence: TGTGCCAGCAGCGTAGACGGTTACTCCTACGAGCAGTACTTC. As protein: CASSVDGYSYEQYF.

The table lists this clone with a few counts. V usage is TRBV5-1 and J usage is TRBJ1-2; D not resolved. The length of the CDR3 is 13 residues. V was trimmed by 0 bases and J by 9 bases, leaving 12 bases between them. Germline V lookup: CDR1 SGHRS, CDR2 YFSETQ. CDR3 residues: CASSLEETRSYTF. CDR3 in DNA: TGCGCCAGCAGCTTGGAAGAGACTAGGAGCTACACCTTC.

J is TRBJ2-5 and V is TRBV6-1, with 9 nucleotides matching TRBD1. The CDR3 spans 12 residues. Germline CDR1 is MNHNS and CDR2 is SASEGT. Trimming cost V 7 bases and J 9 bases; bases outside gene matches: 6. The DNA of the CDR3 is TGTGCCAGCAACCCAACAGGGGGCGCCCAGTACTTC. This gives the protein CASNPTGGAQYF.

The chain carries TRBV5-1 and TRBJ1-2; the D is unclear. The germline CDR1 and CDR2 sequences are SGHRS and YFSETQ. The CDR3 length is 15 residues. Trimming stripped 1 base from V and 6 bases from J, with 16 bases between. CDR3: CASSLLSGLGDGYTF. CDR3 coding DNA: TGCGCCAGCAGCTTGTTATCAGGTCTCGGGGATGGCTACACCTTC.

This chain joins TRBV15 and TRBJ2-7; D uncertain. This CDR3 spans 14 amino acids. Per the germline V gene, CDR1 is LNHNV and CDR2 is YYDKDF (reference sequence). V was cut by 0 bases and J by 0 bases, with 6 bases left in between. CDR3 in amino acids: CATSRDGYSYEQYF. CDR3 sequence (DNA): TGTGCCACCAGCAGAGATGGGTACTCCTACGAGCAGTACTTC. Filled out from reference TRBV15 and TRBJ2-7, the complete variable domain reads DAMVIQNPRYQVTQFGKPVTLSCSQTLNHNVMYWYQQKSSQAPKLLFHYYDKDFNNEADTPDNFQSRRPNTSFCFLDIRSPGLGDTAMYLCATSRDGYSYEQYFGPGTRLTVT.

V and J are TRBV5-1 and TRBJ2-7; 13 bases match TRBD2. The V gene end was trimmed by 4 bases and the J gene end by 5 bases; junction bases not matched to a gene: 3. Germline CDR1 reads SGHRS; CDR2 reads YFSETQ. The CDR3 has 14 amino acids. CDR3 amino acids: CASSPGTSGNEQYF. CDR3 coding DNA: TGCGCCAGCAGCCCAGGGACTAGCGGGAACGAGCAGTACTTC.

This clone was seen once. The chain is built from TRBV4-1 and TRBJ1-5; 7 nucleotides agree with TRBD1. V lost 4 bases to trimming and J lost 6 bases; unmatched junction nucleotides: 3. Germline CDR1 and CDR2: MGHRA and YSYEKL. The CDR3 consists of 13 residues. The CDR3: CASSLEGAQPQHF. The CDR3 DNA reads TGCGCCAGCAGCCTCGAGGGGGCTCAGCCCCAGCATTTT.

This rearrangement joins TRBV7-8 to TRBJ2-1, with 8 bases matching TRBD2. Looked up from germline, CDR1 is SGHVS and CDR2 is FQNEAQ. The CDR3 totals 15 residues. V shed 1 base, J shed 8 bases, and the junction held 7 bases outside the gene matches. The chain's CDR3 is CASSLVGSGVDEQFF. CDR3 DNA: TGTGCCAGCAGCTTAGTTGGTAGCGGGGTAGATGAGCAGTTCTTC.

The rearrangement uses TRBV5-4 and TRBJ1-1; TRBD1 aligns across 9 bases. From germline, CDR1 is SGHNT and CDR2 YYREEE (reference sequence). The junction had 15 bases not matched to a gene; V was cut back by 1 base and J by 5 bases. CDR3 length: 18 residues. The CDR3 coding sequence is TGTGCCAGCAGCTTGTTGTTCAGGGGACAGGGATGGCGGACTGAAGCTTTCTTT. Protein product: CASSLLFRGQGWRTEAFF.

This clone occurred once. The chain couples TRBV6-1 to TRBJ2-3; D perhaps matches TRBD1 (5 bases). The CDR3 extends over 14 amino acids. Trimming removed 5 bases at V and 4 bases at J, with 13 bases between. CDR1 and CDR2 from the germline V gene are MNHNS and SASEGT. The chain's CDR3 is CASSKGSGPDTQYF. The CDR3 DNA is TGTGCCAGCAGTAAAGGGTCAGGGCCAGATACGCAGTATTTT.

J is TRBJ2-1 and V is TRBV19; the match to TRBD1 covers 8 bases. CDR3 size: 16 residues. The V segment lost 5 bases and the J segment 4 bases; nucleotides outside the gene matches: 10. Per germline, CDR1 LNHDA and CDR2 SQIVND (reference sequence). CDR3 loop: CASSAKTGGIYNEQFF. The CDR3 coding sequence is TGTGCCAGTAGTGCAAAAACAGGGGGGATTTACAATGAGCAGTTCTTC. The variable domain in full, completed from reference TRBV19 and TRBJ2-1, reads DGGITQSPKYLFRKEGQNVTLSCEQNLNHDAMYWYRQDPGQGLRLIYYSQIVNDFQKGDIAEGYSVSREKKESFPLTVTSAQKNPTAFYLCASSAKTGGIYNEQFFGPGTRLTVL.

V is TRBV7-2 and J is TRBJ2-1, with 7 bases identical to TRBD1. Germline CDR1 reads SGHTA; CDR2 reads FQGNSA. The trim removed 5 bases at V and 3 bases at J, leaving 4 bases unmatched. The length of the CDR3 is 14 residues. The CDR3 DNA is TGTGCCAGCAGCACGGGACAGCACTACAATGAGCAGTTCTTC. Protein: CASSTGQHYNEQFF.

The chain combines TRBV18 with TRBJ1-5, with TRBD1 as a possible D gene (5 bases). This CDR3 contains 15 residues. Between the trimmed V and J ends, which lost 1 base and 5 bases, there was a span of 12 bases. Germline CDR1 is KGHSH and CDR2 is LQKENI. CDR3 region: CASSPLRGEDQPQHF. For the CDR3, the DNA is TGTGCCAGCTCACCACTCCGGGGGGAGGATCAGCCCCAGCATTTT.

The gene calls are TRBV5-1 and TRBJ2-1, with TRBD1 identical over 9 bases. CDR3 length equals 16 residues. V shed 0 bases, J shed 7 bases, and the junction held 8 bases outside the gene matches. Germline CDR1 is SGHRS and CDR2 is YFSETQ. The CDR3, as DNA: TGCGCCAGCAGCTTGGGTAGGGGACAGGGCTATAATGAGCAGTTCTTC. It is translated as CASSLGRGQGYNEQFF.

The rearrangement uses TRBV5-4 and TRBJ2-5, with D tentatively TRBD1 (6 bases). V lost 4 bases, J lost 5 bases, and 15 bases lay in between. This CDR3 comprises 14 residues. Germline loops: CDR1 SGHNT, CDR2 YYREEE (reference sequence). CDR3 coding DNA: TGTGCCAGCAGCCCCCCACAGGGAAGGGAGACCCAGTACTTC. Its protein product is CASSPPQGRETQYF.

A few counts support this clone. The rearrangement joins TRBV30 to TRBJ1-1; TRBD1 agrees at 9 bases. CDR1 is GTSNPN and CDR2 is SVGIG in the germline V gene (reference sequence). The ends lost 5 bases at V and 1 base at J; junction bases unmatched: 5. CDR3 size: 14 residues. The CDR3 DNA is TGTGCCTGGGCAAGACAGGGGGGGAACACTGAAGCTTTCTTT. This translates into CAWARQGGNTEAFF.

The V gene is TRBV7-8, the J gene TRBJ2-5; D might be TRBD1 (6 bases). Germline V gene data show CDR1 as SGHVS and CDR2 as FQNEAQ. Trimming pared 5 bases from V and 2 bases from J, leaving 12 bases between. The CDR3 runs 14 residues. For the CDR3, the DNA is TGTGCCAGCAGCCGCGGCAGGGGACAAGAGACCCAGTACTTC. Residues: CASSRGRGQETQYF.

The gene calls are TRBV18 and TRBJ1-1; D is unclear. V dropped 2 bases and J dropped 2 bases, with 12 bases sitting between them. Germline lookup yields CDR1 KGHSH and CDR2 LQKENI. The CDR3 is made up of 15 amino acids. CDR3 amino acids: CASSPNGAYNTEAFF. DNA for the CDR3: TGTGCCAGCTCACCAAATGGAGCGTATAACACTGAAGCTTTCTTT.

The chain couples TRBV2 to TRBJ1-4, with D possibly matching TRBD1 (5 bases). Germline lookup yields CDR1 SNHLY and CDR2 FYNNEI. The CDR3 loop spans 14 amino acids. V was cut by 2 bases and J by 7 bases, with 11 bases left in between. For the CDR3, the DNA is TGTGCCAGCAGTGAACAGGGATATGCTGAAAAACTGTTTTTT. It translates to CASSEQGYAEKLFF.

The V call is TRBV28, the J call TRBJ2-2, with TRBD2 matching over 13 bases. The V gene end was trimmed by 6 bases and the J gene end by 1 base; junction bases not matched to a gene: 11. The length of the CDR3 is 19 residues. The germline CDR1 and CDR2 sequences are MDHEN and SYDVKM. CDR3 in amino acids: CASSPFLTSGGQNTGELFF. The CDR3 bases are TGTGCCAGCAGCCCTTTTCTGACTAGCGGGGGGCAGAACACCGGGGAGCTGTTTTTT.

The V call is TRBV10-3, the J call TRBJ2-7; D is possibly TRBD1 (6 bases). Trimming shortened V by 7 bases and J by 5 bases, and 15 bases separated the two germline ends. This CDR3 spans 13 amino acids. Germline assignment: CDR1 ENHRY and CDR2 SYGVKD. The DNA for the CDR3 is TGTGCCATCAAGGGCCCTGGGGGCGACGAGCAGTACTTC. This codes for CAIKGPGGDEQYF.

The chain uses TRBV6-1 and TRBJ1-4; D possibly corresponds to TRBD1 (6 bases). The V end lost 6 bases, the J end lost 7 bases, and 18 bases lay between the germline ends. The CDR3 loop spans 15 amino acids. Germline CDR1 reads MNHNS; CDR2 reads SASEGT. In nucleotides, the CDR3 is TGTGCCAGCAGGCAACAAGGACAGACGATTGAAAAACTGTTTTTT. The encoded protein is CASRQQGQTIEKLFF.

The CDR3 here is CATSRPQGYEQYF. DNA of the CDR3: TGTGCCACCAGCAGACCACAGGGGTACGAGCAGTACTTC. The gene calls are TRBV15 and TRBJ2-7; TRBD1 matches 7 bases. V was pared by 2 bases and J by 4 bases, with 2 bases of the junction left unmatched. The CDR3 is made up of 13 amino acids. Germline loops: CDR1 LNHNV, CDR2 YYDKDF (reference sequence). Combining the CDR3 with reference TRBV15 and TRBJ2-7 gives the whole variable domain DAMVIQNPRYQVTQFGKPVTLSCSQTLNHNVMYWYQQKSSQAPKLLFHYYDKDFNNEADTPDNFQSRRPNTSFCFLDIRSPGLGDTAMYLCATSRPQGYEQYFGPGTRLTVT.

The table lists this clone with a count of one. The chain uses TRBV5-6 and TRBJ2-3; 9 bases fit TRBD1. Germline assignment: CDR1 SGHDT and CDR2 YYEEEE. The CDR3 extends over 14 amino acids. V was clipped by 4 bases and J by 4 bases; unmatched bases: 4. As DNA, the CDR3 is TGTGCCAGCAGCCGGGGACAGGGCGCAGATACGCAGTATTTT. Translating it yields CASSRGQGADTQYF. The full variable domain, completed using reference TRBV5-6 and TRBJ2-3, is DAGVTQSPTHLIKTRGQQVTLRCSPKSGHDTVSWYQQALGQGPQFIFQYYEEEERQRGNFPDRFSGHQFPNYSSELNVNALLLGDSALYLCASSRGQGADTQYFGPGTRLTVL.